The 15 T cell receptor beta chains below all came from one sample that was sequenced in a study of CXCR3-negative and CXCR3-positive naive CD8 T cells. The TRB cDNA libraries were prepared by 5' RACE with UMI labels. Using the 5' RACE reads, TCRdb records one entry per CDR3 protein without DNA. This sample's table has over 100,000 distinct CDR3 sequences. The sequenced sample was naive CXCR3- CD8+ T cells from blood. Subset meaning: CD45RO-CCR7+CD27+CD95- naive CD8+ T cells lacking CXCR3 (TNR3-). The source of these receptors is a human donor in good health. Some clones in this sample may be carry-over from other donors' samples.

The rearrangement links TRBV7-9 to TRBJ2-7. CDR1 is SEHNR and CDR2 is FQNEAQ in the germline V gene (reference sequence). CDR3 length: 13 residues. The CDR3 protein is CASSLRVPYEQYF.

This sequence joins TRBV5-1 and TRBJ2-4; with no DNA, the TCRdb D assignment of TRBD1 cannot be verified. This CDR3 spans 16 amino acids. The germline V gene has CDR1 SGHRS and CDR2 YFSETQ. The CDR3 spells CASSLQGRGTKNIQYF.

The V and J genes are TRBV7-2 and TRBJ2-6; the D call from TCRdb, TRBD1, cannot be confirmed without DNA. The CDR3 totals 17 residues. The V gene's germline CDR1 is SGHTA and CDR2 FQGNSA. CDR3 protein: CASSLRDTEPGANVLTF.

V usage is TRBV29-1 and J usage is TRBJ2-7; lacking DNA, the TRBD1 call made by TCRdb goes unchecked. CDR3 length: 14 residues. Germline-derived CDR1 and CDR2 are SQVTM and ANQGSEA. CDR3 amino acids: CSVGRDIGSYEQYF.

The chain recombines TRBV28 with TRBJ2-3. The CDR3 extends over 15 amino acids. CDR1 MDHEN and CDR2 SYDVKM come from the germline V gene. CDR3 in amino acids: CASSLRIFGTDTQYF.

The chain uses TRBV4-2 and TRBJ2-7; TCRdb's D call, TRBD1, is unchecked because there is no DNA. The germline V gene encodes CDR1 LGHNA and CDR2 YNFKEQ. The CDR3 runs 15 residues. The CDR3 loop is CASSQGGQGAYEQYF.

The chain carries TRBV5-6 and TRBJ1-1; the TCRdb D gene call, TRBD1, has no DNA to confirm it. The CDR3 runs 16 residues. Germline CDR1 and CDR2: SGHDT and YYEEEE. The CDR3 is CASSLIRGYGNTEAFF.

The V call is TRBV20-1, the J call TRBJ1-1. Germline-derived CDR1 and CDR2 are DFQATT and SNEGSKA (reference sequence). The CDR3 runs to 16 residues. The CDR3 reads CSARDWYEGEHTEAFF.

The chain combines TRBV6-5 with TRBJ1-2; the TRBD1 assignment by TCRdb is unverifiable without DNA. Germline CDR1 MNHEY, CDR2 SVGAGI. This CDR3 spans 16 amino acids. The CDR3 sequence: CASSYSAGNFDYGYTF.

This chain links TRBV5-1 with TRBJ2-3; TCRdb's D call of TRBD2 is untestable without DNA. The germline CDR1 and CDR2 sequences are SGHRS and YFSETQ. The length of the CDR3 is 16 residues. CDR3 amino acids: CASSWGTSETTDTQYF.

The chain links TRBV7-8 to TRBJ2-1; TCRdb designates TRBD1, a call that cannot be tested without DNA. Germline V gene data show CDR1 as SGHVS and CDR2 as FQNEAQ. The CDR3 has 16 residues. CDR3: CASSLEPLGRADEQFF.

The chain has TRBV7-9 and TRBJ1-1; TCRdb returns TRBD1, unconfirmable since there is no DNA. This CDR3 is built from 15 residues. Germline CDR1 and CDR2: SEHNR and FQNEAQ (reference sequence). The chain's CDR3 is CASSSPRTGGTEAFF.

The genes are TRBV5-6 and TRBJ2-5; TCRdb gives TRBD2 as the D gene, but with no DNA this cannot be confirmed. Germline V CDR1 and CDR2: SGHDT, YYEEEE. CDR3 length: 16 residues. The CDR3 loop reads CASSPRPISSQETQYF.

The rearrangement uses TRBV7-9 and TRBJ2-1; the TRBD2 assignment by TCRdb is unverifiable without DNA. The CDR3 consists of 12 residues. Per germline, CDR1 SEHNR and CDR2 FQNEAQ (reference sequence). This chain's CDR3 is CASSAPSGEQFF.

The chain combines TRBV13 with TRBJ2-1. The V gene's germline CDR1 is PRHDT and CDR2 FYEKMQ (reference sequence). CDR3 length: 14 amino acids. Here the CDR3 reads CASSLGGVDNEQFF.